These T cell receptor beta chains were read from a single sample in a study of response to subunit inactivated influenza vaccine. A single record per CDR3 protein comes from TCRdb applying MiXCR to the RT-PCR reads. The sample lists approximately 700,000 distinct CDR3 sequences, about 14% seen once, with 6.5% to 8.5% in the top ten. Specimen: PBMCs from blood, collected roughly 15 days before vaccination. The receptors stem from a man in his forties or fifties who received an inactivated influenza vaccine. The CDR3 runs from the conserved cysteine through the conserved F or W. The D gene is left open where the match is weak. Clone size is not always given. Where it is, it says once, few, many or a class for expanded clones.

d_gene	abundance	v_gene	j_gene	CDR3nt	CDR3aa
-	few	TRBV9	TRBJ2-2	TGTGCCAGCAGCGTAGTTTCCGGGGAGCTGTTTTTT	CASSVVSGELFF
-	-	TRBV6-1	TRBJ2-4	TGTGCCAGCAGTAGTCAGGGGCGTCCAGACATTCAGTACTTC	CASSSQGRPDIQYF
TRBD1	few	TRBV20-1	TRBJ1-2	TGCAGTGCGGAGGACAGGGGCTCAAACTATGGCTACACCTTC	CSAEDRGSNYGYTF
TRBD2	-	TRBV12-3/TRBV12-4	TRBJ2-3	TGTGCCAGCAGTGGGACTAGCGGGGGAGACACAGATACGCAGTATTTT	CASSGTSGGDTDTQYF
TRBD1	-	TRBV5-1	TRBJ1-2	TGCGCCAGCAGCTCTCTGACAGGGGAGAATGGCTACACCTTC	CASSSLTGENGYTF
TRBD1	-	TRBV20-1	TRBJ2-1	TGCAGTGCTGGACACCGGGACAGGGCCTACAATGAGCAGTTCTTC	CSAGHRDRAYNEQFF
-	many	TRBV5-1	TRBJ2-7	TGCGCCAGCAGAGATCAGGGACTTGAGTACGAGCAGTACTTC	CASRDQGLEYEQYF
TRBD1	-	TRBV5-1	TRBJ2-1	TGCGCCAGTAGCCGGGACAGCGGACCTGGTGAGCAGTTCTTC	CASSRDSGPGEQFF
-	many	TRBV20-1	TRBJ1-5	TGCAGTGCGACCCCGGGCCCTTTTTTGGGCAATCAGCCCCAGCATTTT	CSATPGPFLGNQPQHF
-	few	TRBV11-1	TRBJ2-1	TGTGCCAGCAGCTTAGGCGCAGGGTTTGAGCAGTTCTTC	CASSLGAGFEQFF
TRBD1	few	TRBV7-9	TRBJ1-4	TGTGCCAGCAGCCCCCGACAGGGCACTAATGAAAAACTGTTTTTT	CASSPRQGTNEKLFF
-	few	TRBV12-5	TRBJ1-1	TGTGCTAGTGCCTTGGTGGACACTGAAGCTTTCTTT	CASALVDTEAFF
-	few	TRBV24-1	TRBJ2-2	TGTGCCACCAGTGTTAGCCGGGAGCTGTTTTTT	CATSVSRELFF
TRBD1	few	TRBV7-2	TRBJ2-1	TGTGCCAGCAGCTTAAGGGACAGGGTGCATGAGCAGTTCTTC	CASSLRDRVHEQFF
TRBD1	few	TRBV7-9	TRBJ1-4	TGTGCCAGCAGCTTGGGGACAGGCGAATATGAAAAACTGTTTTTT	CASSLGTGEYEKLFF
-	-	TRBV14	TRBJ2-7	TGTGCCAGCAGCATAAATGGCCCCTACGAGCAGTACTTC	CASSINGPYEQYF
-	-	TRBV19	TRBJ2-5	TGTGCCACCAGAGGACTCTCTTGGCCCCAGTACTTC	CATRGLSWPQYF
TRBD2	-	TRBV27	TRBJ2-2	TGTGCCAGCAGTGGACTAGCGGGATACGACACCGGGGAGCTGTTTTTT	CASSGLAGYDTGELFF
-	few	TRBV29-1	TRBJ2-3	TGCAGCGTTGCCTACCCCACAGATACGCAGTATTTT	CSVAYPTDTQYF
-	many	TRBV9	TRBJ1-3	TGTGCCAGCACACCGGGGGATAGGTCTGGAAACACCATATATTTT	CASTPGDRSGNTIYF
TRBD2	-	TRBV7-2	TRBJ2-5	TGTGCCAGCAGCTTAGCGAGGCTAGCGGGGGGTATCGGAGAGACCCAGTACTTC	CASSLARLAGGIGETQYF
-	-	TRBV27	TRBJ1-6	TGTGCCAGCAGGCGGACCGGCTTAGATTATAATTCACCCCTCCACTTT	CASRRTGLDYNSPLHF
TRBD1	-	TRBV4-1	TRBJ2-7	TGCGCCAGCAGCCAAGATCTTCGGGACAGGGGATATATAGGCGAGCAGTACTTC	CASSQDLRDRGYIGEQYF
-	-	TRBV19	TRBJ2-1	TGTGCCAGTAGTATAAGACAGAGGTACAATGAGCAGTTCTTC	CASSIRQRYNEQFF
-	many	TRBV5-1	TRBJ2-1	TGCGCCAGCAGCTTGGGCAGGGTTCGGGAGCAGTTCTTC	CASSLGRVREQFF
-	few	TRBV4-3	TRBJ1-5	TGCGCCAGCAGCCAAGATGCAGGTATCAATCAGCCCCAGCATTTT	CASSQDAGINQPQHF
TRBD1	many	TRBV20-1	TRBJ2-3	TGCAGTGCTAGGACAGGGGCCGGCACAGATACGCAGTATTTT	CSARTGAGTDTQYF
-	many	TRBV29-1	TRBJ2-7	TGCAGCGTTGAAGATCGCGCGGGAAGCTACGAGCAGTACTTC	CSVEDRAGSYEQYF
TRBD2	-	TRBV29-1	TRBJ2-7	TGCAGCGTTAGCTTAGGAGCGGGAGGGCCCATCTCCTACGAGCAGTACTTC	CSVSLGAGGPISYEQYF
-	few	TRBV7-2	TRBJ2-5	TGTGCCAGCACGCAGGGGGGGCTGGAGACCCAGTACTTC	CASTQGGLETQYF
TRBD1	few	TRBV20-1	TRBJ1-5	TGCAGTGCCGAGGACAGGGACGGCAATCAGCCCCAGCATTTT	CSAEDRDGNQPQHF
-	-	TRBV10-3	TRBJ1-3	TGTGCCATCACTGGAGACTCTGGAAACACCATATATTTT	CAITGDSGNTIYF
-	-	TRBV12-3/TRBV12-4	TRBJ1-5	TGTGCCAGCATCGTATCGGGGAAGGGTCAGCCCCAGCATTTT	CASIVSGKGQPQHF
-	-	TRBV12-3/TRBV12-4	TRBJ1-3	TGTGCCAGCAGTTTAGGTCGGCCAGGGCCCTCTGGAAACACCATATATTTT	CASSLGRPGPSGNTIYF
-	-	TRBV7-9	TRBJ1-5	TGTGCCAGCAGCTTAGCAACAGGGAATCAGCCCCAGCATTTT	CASSLATGNQPQHF
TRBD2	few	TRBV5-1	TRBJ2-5	TGCGCCAGCAGCCAGACTAGCGGACAAGAGACCCAGTACTTC	CASSQTSGQETQYF
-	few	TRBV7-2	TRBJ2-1	TGTGCCAGCAGCTTAGTCGCGGCAGGATACAATGAGCAGTTCTTC	CASSLVAAGYNEQFF
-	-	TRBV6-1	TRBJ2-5	TGTGCCAGCAGTCATCACAGACCCCAAGAGACCCAGTACTTC	CASSHHRPQETQYF
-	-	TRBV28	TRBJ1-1	TGTGCCAGCAAACAGCTGAACACTGAAGCTTTCTTT	CASKQLNTEAFF
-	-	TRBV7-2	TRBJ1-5	TGTGCCAGCGCCCAGCAAAATAGCAATCAGCCCCAGCATTTT	CASAQQNSNQPQHF
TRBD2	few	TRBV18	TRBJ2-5	TGTGCCAGCTCACCAATCGCGGGGGGGCCAGAAGAGACCCAGTACTTC	CASSPIAGGPEETQYF
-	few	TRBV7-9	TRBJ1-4	TGTGCCAGCAGCTTCCTAACTAATGAAAAACTGTTTTTT	CASSFLTNEKLFF
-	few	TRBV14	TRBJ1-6	TGTGCCAGCAGAAAATCCCGTAATTCACCCCTCCACTTT	CASRKSRNSPLHF
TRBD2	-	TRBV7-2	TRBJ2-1	TGTGCCAGCAGCCCAGCCACTCTAGCGGGAGCTTGGAATGAGCAGTTCTTC	CASSPATLAGAWNEQFF
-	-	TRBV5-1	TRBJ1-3	TGCGCCAGCAGCTGGAGTACAGGCTCTGGAAACACCATATATTTT	CASSWSTGSGNTIYF
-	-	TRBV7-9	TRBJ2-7	TGTGCCAGCGCCTCGGGGCACTCCTACGAGCAGTACTTC	CASASGHSYEQYF
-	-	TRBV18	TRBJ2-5	TGTGCCAGCTCACCACAGGGAAACCAAGAGACCCAGTACTTC	CASSPQGNQETQYF
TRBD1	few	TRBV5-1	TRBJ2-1	TGCGCCAGCAGTTCGGGACAGGGGGCGAATGAGCAGTTCTTC	CASSSGQGANEQFF
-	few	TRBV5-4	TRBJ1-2	TGTGCCAGCAGCTTGGAACAGTATAGCTACACCTTC	CASSLEQYSYTF
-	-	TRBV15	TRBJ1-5	TGTGCCACCAGCAGGGATAGTCAGCCCCAGCATTTT	CATSRDSQPQHF
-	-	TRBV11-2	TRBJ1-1	TGTGCCAGCAGCTTTAGGGGGGTCGGAAGGAACACTGAAGCTTTCTTT	CASSFRGVGRNTEAFF
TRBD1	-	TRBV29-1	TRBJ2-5	TGCAGCGTTGAAGTAAGGACAGGGTATCAAGAGACCCAGTACTTC	CSVEVRTGYQETQYF
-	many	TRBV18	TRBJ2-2	TGTGCCAGCTCACAAGACACCGGGGAGCTGTTTTTT	CASSQDTGELFF
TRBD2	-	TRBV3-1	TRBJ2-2	TGTGCCAGCAGTCCCCTGGGGGGGAAGCTGTTTTTT	CASSPLGGKLFF
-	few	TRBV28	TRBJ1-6	TGTGCCAGCAGTTTCTGGACAACTGATTCACCCCTCCACTTT	CASSFWTTDSPLHF